This entry describes one T cell receptor (beta chain). Antigen unknown. The data belong to a study of cytomegalovirus exposure and HLA in healthy donors. Study-level information: Caucasian-associated ancestry cluster membership applied to about 80% of approximately 420 genotyped donors. Study results and limitations: It emerged from a later analysis that several of the most significant clusters appeared to be linked to common viral pathogens.

The CDR3 consists of 14 residues. Trimming shortened V by 0 bases and J by 4 bases, and 13 bases separated the two germline ends. CDR1 is GTSNPN, CDR2 SVGIG, per germline (reference sequence). PCR involved 60 Vbeta and 13 Jbeta primers. The method was immunoSEQ multiplex PCR; TCRdb's version includes in-frame clones alone and lacks a portion of them. Of about 40,000 clones listed, 66% were seen once; the top ten hold roughly 18%. The source material was PBMCs. The chain uses TRBV30 and TRBJ2-7; weak D call: TRBD1 (6 bases). The sequence was collected from a man aged 50 to 60 in good health and CMV-seropositive. CDR3 loop: CAWSVGGRGYEQYF. The CDR3, as DNA: TGTGCCTGGAGTGTAGGAGGCAGGGGATACGAGCAGTACTTC.